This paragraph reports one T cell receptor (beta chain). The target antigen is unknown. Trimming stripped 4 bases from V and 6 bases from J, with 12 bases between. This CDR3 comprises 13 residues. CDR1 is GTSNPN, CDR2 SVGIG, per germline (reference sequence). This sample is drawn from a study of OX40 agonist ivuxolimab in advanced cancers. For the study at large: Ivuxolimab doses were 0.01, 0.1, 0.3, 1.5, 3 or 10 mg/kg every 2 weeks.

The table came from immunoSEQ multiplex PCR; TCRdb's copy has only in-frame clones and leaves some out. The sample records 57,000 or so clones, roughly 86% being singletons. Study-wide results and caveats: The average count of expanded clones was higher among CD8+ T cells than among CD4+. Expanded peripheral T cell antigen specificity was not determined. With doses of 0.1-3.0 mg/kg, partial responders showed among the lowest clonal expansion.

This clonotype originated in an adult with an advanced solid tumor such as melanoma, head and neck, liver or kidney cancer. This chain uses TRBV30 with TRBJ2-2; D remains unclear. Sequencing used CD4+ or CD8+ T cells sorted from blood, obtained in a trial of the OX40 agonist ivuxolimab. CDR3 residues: CAWKMMSSGELFF. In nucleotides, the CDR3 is TGTGCCTGGAAGATGATGAGTTCCGGGGAGCTGTTTTTT. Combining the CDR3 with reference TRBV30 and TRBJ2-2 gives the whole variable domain SQTIHQWPATLVQPVGSPLSLECTVEGTSNPNLYWYRQAAGRGLQLLFYSVGIGQISSEVPQNLSASRPQDRQFILSSKKLLLSDSGFYLCAWKMMSSGELFFGEGSRLTVL.